Listed here are 11 T cell receptor beta chains from one sample, sequenced in a study of cytomegalovirus exposure and HLA in healthy donors. This PCR relied on a set of 60 Vbeta primers and 13 Jbeta primers. Generated by immunoSEQ multiplex PCR, the TCRdb table keeps only in-frame clones and is missing some. The sample carries 150,000 to 200,000 clones, around 75% recorded once. Sequencing used PBMCs. These receptors were obtained from a human donor in good health.

The chain recombines TRBV6-1 with TRBJ2-2, with 7 bases that match TRBD1. CDR1 is MNHNS and CDR2 is SASEGT in the germline V gene. The V and J ends lost 4 bases and 10 bases, in that order; junction bases with no gene match: 3. The length of the CDR3 is 12 residues. The CDR3 loop reads CASSADREELFF. CDR3 coding DNA: TGTGCCAGCAGTGCCGACAGGGAGGAGCTGTTTTTT.

This chain links TRBV6-4 with TRBJ2-3; 7 bases match TRBD1. Germline lookup yields CDR1 MRHNA and CDR2 SNTAGT. The junction had 6 bases not matched to a gene; V was cut back by 2 bases and J by 4 bases. The CDR3 length is 15 residues. The CDR3 here is CASSDEGAGADTQYF. DNA for the CDR3: TGTGCCAGCAGTGACGAGGGGGCAGGGGCAGATACGCAGTATTTT.

This clone appeared a single time. This chain connects TRBV5-1 to TRBJ1-3, with 7 bases lining up with TRBD1. This CDR3 spans 13 amino acids. The germline CDR1 and CDR2 sequences are SGHRS and YFSETQ. V shed 4 bases and J 4 bases; nucleotides not matched to a gene: 2. The DNA for the CDR3 is TGCGCCAGCAGCGAGGGACAGGGAAACACCATATATTTT. It encodes CASSEGQGNTIYF.

In the case of this clone: One end of the junction varies from germline; a read error may be responsible. This sample also contains other DNA sequences that code for the same CDR3. The rearrangement joins TRBV5-1 to TRBJ1-6; 8 bases match TRBD1. The CDR3 is 15 residues long. Germline-derived CDR1 and CDR2 are SGHRS and YFSETQ. The CDR3 nucleotides read TGCGCCAGCAGTTTGGCCGGACAGGGTCGTTCACCCCTCCACTTT. It codes for CASSLAGQGRSPLHF.

The J gene is TRBJ2-2, the V gene TRBV4-2; TRBD2 matches at 10 bases. Trimming removed 4 bases from V and 5 bases from J; junction bases left unmatched: 13. CDR1 is LGHNA, CDR2 YNFKEQ, per germline. CDR3 size: 18 residues. Written as DNA, the CDR3 is TGTGCCAGCAGCCCAAAAGACTACAGCGGGGGGGCAACCGGGGAGCTGTTTTTT. Translated, it gives CASSPKDYSGGATGELFF.

The J gene is TRBJ1-2, the V gene TRBV19; 10 bases match TRBD1. The CDR3 has 15 amino acids. J lost 5 bases, V lost 1 base, and 4 bases had no gene match. Germline CDR1 reads LNHDA; CDR2 reads SQIVND (reference sequence). The CDR3 protein is CASSIGPGQGYGYTF. For the CDR3, the DNA is TGTGCCAGTAGTATAGGACCGGGACAGGGGTATGGCTACACCTTC.

This clone was seen once. The rearrangement joins TRBV11-3 to TRBJ2-7; tentatively, D is TRBD2 (5 bases). This CDR3 comprises 12 residues. Germline values: CDR1 SGHNT, CDR2 YENEEA. V lost 1 base to trimming and J lost 4 bases, with 5 bases between them. Written as DNA, the CDR3 is TGTGCCAGCAGCTTAGCGGGATACGAGCAGTACTTC. This gives the protein CASSLAGYEQYF.

The chain links TRBV2 to TRBJ1-5, with TRBD1 matching over 7 bases. The CDR3 extends over 15 amino acids. Trimming cost V 7 bases and J 6 bases; bases outside gene matches: 12. Germline V CDR1 and CDR2: SNHLY, FYNNEI. The chain's CDR3 is CASKGADRAGQPQHF. CDR3 sequence (DNA): TGTGCCAGCAAGGGGGCTGACAGGGCAGGTCAGCCCCAGCATTTT.

The rearrangement links TRBV6-1 to TRBJ1-2, with 9 bases aligning to TRBD1. The CDR3 consists of 13 residues. V was clipped by 10 bases and J by 7 bases; unmatched bases: 10. Germline V CDR1 and CDR2: MNHNS, SASEGT. The CDR3 loop reads CATRTGASGGYTF. The CDR3 coding sequence is TGTGCCACCCGGACAGGGGCGAGTGGTGGCTACACCTTC.

The chain couples TRBV15 to TRBJ1-4, with unresolved D. Germline V CDR1 and CDR2: LNHNV, YYDKDF (reference sequence). This CDR3 region has 14 residues. The ends were cut back, 3 bases at V and 8 bases at J, with 13 bases in the middle. CDR3 sequence reads: CATSSGGFGEKLFF. The CDR3 nucleotides are TGTGCCACCAGCAGCGGAGGGTTTGGCGAAAAACTGTTTTTT.

For the CDR3, the DNA is TGTGCCAGCAGGCTGACAGGGGTGGAGGCAGATACGCAGTATTTT. This codes for CASRLTGVEADTQYF. This rearrangement joins TRBV7-2 to TRBJ2-3; 8 bases line up with TRBD1. This CDR3 spans 15 amino acids. V shed 6 bases, J shed 4 bases, and the junction held 9 bases outside the gene matches. Germline CDR1 SGHTA, CDR2 FQGNSA.